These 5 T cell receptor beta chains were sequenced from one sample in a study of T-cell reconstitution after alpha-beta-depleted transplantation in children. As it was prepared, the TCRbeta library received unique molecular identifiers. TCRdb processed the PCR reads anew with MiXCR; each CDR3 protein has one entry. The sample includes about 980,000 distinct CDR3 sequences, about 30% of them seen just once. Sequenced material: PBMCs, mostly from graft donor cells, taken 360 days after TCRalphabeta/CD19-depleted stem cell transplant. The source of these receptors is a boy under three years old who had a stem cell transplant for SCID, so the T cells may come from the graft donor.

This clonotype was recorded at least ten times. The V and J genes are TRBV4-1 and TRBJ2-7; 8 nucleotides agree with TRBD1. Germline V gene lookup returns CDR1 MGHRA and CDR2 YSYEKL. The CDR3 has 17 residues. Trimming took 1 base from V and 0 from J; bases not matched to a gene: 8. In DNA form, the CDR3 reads TGCGCCAGCAGCCAAGGGACCCCCGGACAGGGCTCCTACGAGCAGTACTTC. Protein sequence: CASSQGTPGQGSYEQYF.

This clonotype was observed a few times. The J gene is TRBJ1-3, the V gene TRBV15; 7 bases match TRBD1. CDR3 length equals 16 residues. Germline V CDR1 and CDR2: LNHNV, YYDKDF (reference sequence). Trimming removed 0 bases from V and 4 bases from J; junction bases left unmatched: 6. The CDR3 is CATSRDRQGAGNTIYF. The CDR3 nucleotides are TGTGCCACCAGCAGAGACCGACAGGGAGCCGGAAACACCATATATTTT.

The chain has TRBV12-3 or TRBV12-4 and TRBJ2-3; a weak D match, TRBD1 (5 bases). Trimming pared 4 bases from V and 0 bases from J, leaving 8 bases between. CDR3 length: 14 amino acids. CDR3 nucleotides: TGTGCCAGCAGTTCACAGGAGAGCACAGATACGCAGTATTTT. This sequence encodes CASSSQESTDTQYF.

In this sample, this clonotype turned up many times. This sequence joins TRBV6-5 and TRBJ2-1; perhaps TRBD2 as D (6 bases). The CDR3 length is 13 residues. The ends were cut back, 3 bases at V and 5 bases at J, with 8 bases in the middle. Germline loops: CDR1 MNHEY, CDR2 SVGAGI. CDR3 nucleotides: TGTGCCAGCAGTTATGGAGGGAACAATGAGCAGTTCTTC. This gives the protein CASSYGGNNEQFF.

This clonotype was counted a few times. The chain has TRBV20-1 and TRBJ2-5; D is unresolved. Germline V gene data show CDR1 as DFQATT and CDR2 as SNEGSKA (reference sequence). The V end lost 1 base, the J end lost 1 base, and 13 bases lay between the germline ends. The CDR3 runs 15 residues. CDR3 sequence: CSARGRAVSQETQYF. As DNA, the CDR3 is TGCAGTGCTAGAGGAAGGGCGGTGTCCCAAGAGACCCAGTACTTC.